The entry below describes one T cell receptor (beta chain). The antigen is undetermined. This specimen belongs to a study of Ad26.COV2.S vaccination and SARS-CoV-2 variants. Stated treatment: some 20 received Ad26.COV2.S at low or high dose, single or two shots; a few received placebo; per-sample allocation not given. Collection of samples fell on day 63 after the first vaccine or placebo injection. Aged 18-55 years, donor was enrolled in Boston in the early 2020s. In the vaccine, an Ad26 vector expressed the SARS-CoV-2 spike of the Wuhan strain. Study results and limitations: Analytic work on TCR breadth and depth might have understated the full extent of total T cell responses. Breadth measured for non-spike TCRs was similar across vaccine and placebo recipients.

Profiled with immunoSEQ multiplex PCR; TCRdb holds only in-frame clones, not every one. The repertoire holds fewer than 600,000 clones, 70% to 90% seen once, with more than 1.5% in the top ten. The ends lost 5 bases at V and 4 bases at J; junction bases unmatched: 13. This CDR3 has 16 amino acids. Germline V CDR1 and CDR2: MDHEN, SYDVKM. The sequenced sample was peripheral blood, obtained in a trial of Ad26.COV2.S vaccine versus placebo. This receptor was obtained from a person aged 18-60 years who received the Ad26.COV2.S COVID-19 vaccine or a placebo. V gene TRBV28 combines with J gene TRBJ1-2; 7 bases agree with TRBD1. CDR3 DNA: TGTGCCAGCAGTGTGAATCAGGGGGGTTGGCTCTATGGCTACACCTTC. Its protein is CASSVNQGGWLYGYTF.